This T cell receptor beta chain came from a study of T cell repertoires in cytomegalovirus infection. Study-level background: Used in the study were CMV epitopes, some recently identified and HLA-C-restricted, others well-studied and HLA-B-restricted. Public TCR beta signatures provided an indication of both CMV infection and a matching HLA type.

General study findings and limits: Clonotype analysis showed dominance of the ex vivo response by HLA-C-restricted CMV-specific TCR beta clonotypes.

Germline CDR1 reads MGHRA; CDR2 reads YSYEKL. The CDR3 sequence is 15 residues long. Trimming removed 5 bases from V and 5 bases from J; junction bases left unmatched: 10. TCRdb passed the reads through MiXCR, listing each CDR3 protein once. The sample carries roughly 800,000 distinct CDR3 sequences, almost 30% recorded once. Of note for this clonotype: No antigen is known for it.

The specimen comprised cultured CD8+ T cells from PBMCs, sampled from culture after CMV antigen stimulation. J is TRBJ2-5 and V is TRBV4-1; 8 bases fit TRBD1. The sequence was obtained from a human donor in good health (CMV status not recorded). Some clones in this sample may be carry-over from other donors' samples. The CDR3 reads CASSSEDRARETQYF. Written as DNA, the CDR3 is TGCGCCAGCAGCTCAGAGGACAGGGCCCGGGAGACCCAGTACTTC.